This T cell receptor (beta chain) stems from a study of cytomegalovirus exposure and HLA in healthy donors. Points from the study as a whole: A list of around 160 TCR beta chains associated with cytomegalovirus was given. Cytomegalovirus status was reportedly diagnosed by the classifier with high sensitivity and specificity.

The CDR3 runs 15 residues. V shed 4 bases, J shed 3 bases, and the junction held 6 bases outside the gene matches. Germline assignment: CDR1 SGHVS and CDR2 FQNEAQ. The PCR contained 60 Vbeta and 13 Jbeta primers. Only in-frame clones appear in the TCRdb table, and some are missing; sequencing was by immunoSEQ multiplex PCR. The sample carries about 84,000 clones, 80% to 90% recorded once. In the case of this clone: As yet, its antigen is unknown.

This chain links TRBV7-8 with TRBJ2-1; TRBD2 agrees at 7 bases. This clonotype was obtained from a man younger than 35 in good health and CMV-seronegative. Sequencing was carried out using PBMCs. The CDR3 sequence: CASSSTSRLYNEQFF. In DNA, the CDR3 is TGTGCCAGCAGCTCGACTAGCCGACTCTACAATGAGCAGTTCTTC.